These 29 T cell receptor beta chains share one sample of origin, sequenced in a study of cytomegalovirus exposure and HLA in healthy donors. Primers included in the PCR were 60 Vbeta and 13 Jbeta primers. Produced via immunoSEQ multiplex PCR; TCRdb's table is partial and in-frame only. The table records approximately 110,000 clones, 70% of them present only once. Sequencing was done on a sample of PBMCs. These receptors were obtained from a man aged 35 to 55 in good health and CMV-seropositive.

The V call is TRBV6-1, the J call TRBJ2-3; 7 bases are shared with TRBD2. CDR1 MNHNS and CDR2 SASEGT come from the germline V gene. The CDR3 runs to 15 residues. V dropped 7 bases and J dropped 7; count of bases not matched to a gene: 14. CDR3 nucleotide sequence: TGTGCCAGCACGGGCGGGAGAGGGCCCGGAAATACGCAGTATTTT. Protein: CASTGGRGPGNTQYF.

The rearrangement links TRBV6-5 to TRBJ1-4; no definite D call. The CDR3 length is 15 residues. The V and J ends lost 1 base and 0 bases respectively, with 6 bases between them. Germline loops: CDR1 MNHEY, CDR2 SVGAGI. This CDR3 is CASSYFRATNEKLFF. In DNA, the CDR3 is TGTGCCAGCAGTTACTTTCGTGCAACTAATGAAAAACTGTTTTTT.

This clone was observed a handful of times. The chain employs TRBV30 and TRBJ1-1; a possible D gene is TRBD1 (6 bases). V was pared by 4 bases and J by 7 bases, with 13 bases between. The CDR3 extends over 12 amino acids. Germline CDR1 and CDR2: GTSNPN and SVGIG (reference sequence). The CDR3 DNA sequence: TGTGCCTGGAAGATGGGGGCGGATGAAGCTTTCTTT. Protein: CAWKMGADEAFF.

This clone was counted a single time. The identical CDR3 is also encoded by other nucleotide sequences in the sample. The V and J genes are TRBV5-1 and TRBJ1-1, with unresolved D. V dropped 1 base and J dropped 0 bases, with 7 bases sitting between them. CDR3 length equals 14 residues. Germline loops: CDR1 SGHRS, CDR2 YFSETQ. Here the CDR3 reads CASSLTGMNTEAFF. As DNA, the CDR3 is TGCGCCAGCAGCTTGACGGGTATGAACACTGAAGCTTTCTTT.

The CDR3 here is CAITSDTFNYGYTF. The CDR3 bases are TGTGCCATCACCTCGGACACCTTTAACTATGGCTACACCTTC. The V and J genes are TRBV10-3 and TRBJ1-2, with D possibly matching TRBD1 (5 bases). Deletions cut 7 bases from V and 1 base from J, with 13 bases between. The length of the CDR3 is 14 residues. Germline V gene lookup returns CDR1 ENHRY and CDR2 SYGVKD.

The V call is TRBV6-6, the J call TRBJ2-2; TRBD2 might be the D (6 bases). V was shortened by 10 bases and J by 2 bases, with 14 bases between the two germline ends. This CDR3 spans 14 amino acids. Germline CDR1 MNHNY, CDR2 SVGAGI (reference sequence). CDR3 residues: CATAGSANTGELFF. DNA for the CDR3: TGTGCCACCGCGGGGAGCGCAAACACCGGGGAGCTGTTTTTT.

V usage is TRBV7-2 and J usage is TRBJ2-3; 8 positions match TRBD1. Germline V lookup: CDR1 SGHTA, CDR2 FQGNSA. Trimming removed 3 bases from V and 2 bases from J; junction bases left unmatched: 7. The CDR3 contains 16 residues. The CDR3 spells CASSFGQGMVTDTQYF. The CDR3 DNA is TGTGCCAGCAGCTTCGGACAGGGAATGGTCACAGATACGCAGTATTTT. Filled out from reference TRBV7-2 and TRBJ2-3, the complete variable domain reads GAGVSQSPSNKVTEKGKDVELRCDPISGHTALYWYRQSLGQGLEFLIYFQGNSAPDKSGLPSDRFSAERTGGSVSTLTIQRTQQEDSAVYLCASSFGQGMVTDTQYFGPGTRLTVL.

CDR3 bases: TGTGCCAGCAGTTTGTCCGGGACAGGGGAGATTGAAGCTTTCTTT. Its protein is CASSLSGTGEIEAFF. The chain employs TRBV27 and TRBJ1-1, with 10 bases matching TRBD1. Germline CDR1 reads MNHEY; CDR2 reads SMNVEV (reference sequence). The CDR3 covers 15 residues. The V segment lost 3 bases and the J segment 7 bases; nucleotides outside the gene matches: 8.

The chain combines TRBV7-8 with TRBJ2-5, with 7 positions matching TRBD1. The CDR3 spans 21 residues. Germline V gives CDR1 SGHVS, CDR2 FQNEAQ. The V and J ends lost 5 bases and 4 bases, in that order; junction bases with no gene match: 28. The CDR3 nucleotides are TGTGCCAGCAGCCCAAAAGAACAGGGGCGAACTGACTACCTGGTGGCAGAGACCCAGTACTTC. It translates to CASSPKEQGRTDYLVAETQYF.

This clone was detected only a few times. V usage is TRBV7-8 and J usage is TRBJ1-3, with 8 bases identical to TRBD1. V lost 4 bases, J lost 4 bases, and 6 bases stayed unmatched. The CDR3 has 15 residues. Germline V gene data show CDR1 as SGHVS and CDR2 as FQNEAQ. DNA for the CDR3: TGTGCCAGCAGCTCCTCAGGGGGCGCCGGAAACACCATATATTTT. Encoded protein: CASSSSGGAGNTIYF.

The rearrangement joins TRBV6-1 to TRBJ1-1; tentatively, D is TRBD1 (6 bases). Germline CDR1 and CDR2: MNHNS and SASEGT. Trimming pared 2 bases from V and 3 bases from J, leaving 16 bases between. The CDR3 loop spans 16 amino acids. In nucleotides, the CDR3 is TGTGCCAGCAGTGAACAGGGGAGGGGTTCGGACACTGAAGCTTTCTTT. As protein: CASSEQGRGSDTEAFF.

The chain joins TRBV5-4 to TRBJ2-7, with 8 bases identical to TRBD2. From germline, CDR1 is SGHNT and CDR2 YYREEE (reference sequence). Losses at the gene ends were 0 bases for V and 4 bases for J; bases not matched to a gene: 6. The CDR3 consists of 15 residues. This chain's CDR3 is CASSLGGGLGYEQYF. DNA for the CDR3: TGTGCCAGCAGCTTGGGCGGGGGGCTTGGTTACGAGCAGTACTTC.

The chain combines TRBV4-1 with TRBJ2-7; 8 bases agree with TRBD1. The germline gives CDR1 MGHRA, CDR2 YSYEKL. Trimming took 4 bases from V and 6 from J; bases not matched to a gene: 8. This CDR3 has 14 amino acids. The CDR3 nucleotides read TGCGCCAGCAGCCGCGGGACAGGTCTCCCCGAGCAGTACTTC. It codes for CASSRGTGLPEQYF.

This chain links TRBV19 with TRBJ2-3, with 7 bases that match TRBD2. V dropped 11 bases and J dropped 1; count of bases not matched to a gene: 12. Per the germline V gene, CDR1 is LNHDA and CDR2 is SQIVND (reference sequence). This CDR3 contains 15 residues. CDR3 loop: CAAGEAGPRTDTQYF. CDR3 nucleotides: TGTGCCGCTGGGGAAGCGGGACCTCGCACAGATACGCAGTATTTT.

The chain uses TRBV28 and TRBJ1-1; D is unresolved. The CDR3 has 15 amino acids. Per the germline V gene, CDR1 is MDHEN and CDR2 is SYDVKM. The germline V and J ends were trimmed by 6 bases and 0 bases, with 14 bases remaining between them. The CDR3 bases are TGTGCCAGCAGACCCGCGACGGAGCTGAACACTGAAGCTTTCTTT. It codes for CASRPATELNTEAFF.

The chain couples TRBV28 to TRBJ2-3; 9 bases line up with TRBD2. J gave up 1 base and V 5 bases, and 1 base lay outside the gene matches. This CDR3 region has 14 residues. CDR1 MDHEN and CDR2 SYDVKM come from the germline V gene. CDR3 sequence (DNA): TGTGCCAGCAGTCGGACTAGCGGCACAGATACGCAGTATTTT. It translates to CASSRTSGTDTQYF.

The sample holds one count of this clone. The J gene is TRBJ1-5, the V gene TRBV19; D remains ambiguous. The germline V gene encodes CDR1 LNHDA and CDR2 SQIVND (reference sequence). Deletions cut 5 bases from V and 7 bases from J, with 12 bases between. The CDR3 runs to 13 residues. The CDR3 spells CASSVQVGQPQHF. In nucleotides, the CDR3 is TGTGCCAGTAGTGTCCAGGTTGGACAGCCCCAGCATTTT.

This chain links TRBV6-6 with TRBJ1-4; D is possibly TRBD1 (5 bases). Between the trimmed V and J ends, which lost 7 bases and 6 bases, there was a span of 18 bases. CDR3 size: 15 residues. CDR1 and CDR2 from the germline V gene are MNHNY and SVGAGI (reference sequence). The CDR3 protein is CASIPGRGFYEKLFF. The CDR3, as DNA: TGTGCCAGCATCCCCGGTAGGGGATTTTATGAAAAACTGTTTTTT.

The chain couples TRBV6-6 to TRBJ2-7; 9 bases align to TRBD1. CDR1 and CDR2 from the germline V gene are MNHNY and SVGAGI (reference sequence). The CDR3 covers 13 residues. J gave up 3 bases and V 8 bases, and 5 bases lay outside the gene matches. In nucleotides, the CDR3 is TGTGCCAGCGACAGGGGGGACGGCTACGAGCAGTACTTC. It yields the protein CASDRGDGYEQYF.

This clone was seen a single time. V is TRBV7-6 and J is TRBJ1-4; D is uncertain. This CDR3 spans 14 amino acids. In germline, CDR1 is SGHVS, CDR2 FNYEAQ. The V gene lost 2 bases and the J gene lost 4 bases, with 8 bases spanning the gap. This CDR3 is CASSLSQINEKLFF. In nucleotides, the CDR3 is TGTGCCAGCAGCTTATCACAGATTAATGAAAAACTGTTTTTT.

J is TRBJ2-1 and V is TRBV7-3; 7 nucleotides match TRBD1. The V gene end was trimmed by 5 bases and the J gene end by 2 bases; junction bases not matched to a gene: 6. This CDR3 spans 15 amino acids. Germline loops: CDR1 SGHTA, CDR2 FQGTGA. The CDR3 loop reads CASSQTGHAYNEQFF. Written as DNA, the CDR3 is TGTGCCAGCAGCCAGACAGGGCATGCCTACAATGAGCAGTTCTTC.

This chain joins TRBV4-3 and TRBJ2-2, with D perhaps matching TRBD2 (6 bases). The germline CDR1 and CDR2 sequences are LGHNA and YSLEER. V lost 0 bases, J lost 2 bases, and 10 bases lay in between. The CDR3 contains 16 residues. The CDR3 loop reads CASSQETSLNTGELFF. DNA for the CDR3: TGCGCCAGCAGCCAAGAAACTAGCTTAAACACCGGGGAGCTGTTTTTT.

This sequence joins TRBV30 and TRBJ2-1; perhaps TRBD1 as D (7 bases). The CDR3 totals 13 residues. The V gene lost 5 bases and the J gene lost 7 bases, with 15 bases spanning the gap. Germline V lookup: CDR1 GTSNPN, CDR2 SVGIG (reference sequence). CDR3 in DNA: TGTGCCTGGGGAGGGGGCCTAAGGAATGAGCAGTTCTTC. Residues: CAWGGGLRNEQFF.

This clone was seen once. The same CDR3 is also encoded by other DNA sequences in this sample. The chain carries TRBV6-1 and TRBJ1-1, with 12 bases that match TRBD1. The CDR3 is 15 amino acids. Germline CDR1 and CDR2: MNHNS and SASEGT. V shed 6 bases, J shed 0 bases, and the junction held 2 bases outside the gene matches. The DNA for the CDR3 is TGTGCCAGCAGCGGGACAGGGGGCCTGAACACTGAAGCTTTCTTT. The encoded protein is CASSGTGGLNTEAFF.

The J gene is TRBJ1-1, the V gene TRBV15; a weak D match, TRBD1 (6 bases). Trimming removed 1 base from V and 8 bases from J, with 11 bases in between. The CDR3 has 13 residues. Looked up from germline, CDR1 is LNHNV and CDR2 is YYDKDF (reference sequence). The CDR3 here is CATSRVIGTEAFF. CDR3 nucleotides: TGTGCCACCAGCAGAGTTATTGGGACAGAAGCTTTCTTT.

In this sample, this clone turned up a few times. The chain employs TRBV11-2 and TRBJ1-1; tentatively, D is TRBD1 (5 bases). V lost 5 bases to trimming and J lost 4 bases, with 17 bases between them. The CDR3 covers 15 residues. Germline V gives CDR1 SGHAT, CDR2 FQNNGV. In DNA form, the CDR3 reads TGTGCCAGCAGCCTAGTGGGGGGATTAGGCACTGAAGCTTTCTTT. This codes for CASSLVGGLGTEAFF.

This clone was recorded once. The rearrangement uses TRBV28 and TRBJ2-1; 7 nucleotides align to TRBD2. The CDR3 has 19 amino acids. Germline V gene data show CDR1 as MDHEN and CDR2 as SYDVKM. V shed 5 bases, J shed 5 bases, and the junction held 21 bases outside the gene matches. CDR3 DNA: TGTGCCAGCAGTCCGTGGTGGCCTAGCGGTCCAAAGGAGCACAATGAGCAGTTCTTC. Its protein is CASSPWWPSGPKEHNEQFF.

This clone was observed a handful of times. The V gene is TRBV7-3, the J gene TRBJ2-1; D possibly corresponds to TRBD1 (6 bases). The V end was cut by 5 bases, the J end by 5 bases, with 16 bases between. CDR3 size: 15 residues. Germline CDR1 reads SGHTA; CDR2 reads FQGTGA. CDR3 nucleotides: TGTGCCAGCAGCCAGGGACATAGCAAGGACAATGAGCAGTTCTTC. As protein: CASSQGHSKDNEQFF.

The chain recombines TRBV30 with TRBJ1-1; D gene unclear. The CDR3 length is 11 residues. The V gene lost 0 bases and the J gene lost 7 bases, with 6 bases spanning the gap. Germline CDR1 GTSNPN, CDR2 SVGIG (reference sequence). CDR3: CAWSVPIEAFF. The DNA of the CDR3 is TGTGCCTGGAGTGTACCTATTGAAGCTTTCTTT.